These 7 T cell receptor beta chains were sequenced from one sample in a study of cytomegalovirus exposure and HLA in healthy donors. Libraries were prepared by immunoSEQ multiplex PCR; TCRdb keeps only in-frame clonotypes and omits some of them. Of some 180,000 clones listed, roughly 81% are singletons. The specimen was PBMCs. The source of these receptors is a woman aged 25-40 years in good health and CMV-seronegative.

The chain has TRBV7-2 and TRBJ2-7; 7 nucleotides match TRBD2. The CDR3 extends over 16 amino acids. After removal of 2 bases from V and 1 base from J, the junction contained 8 bases not matched to a gene. The germline V gene encodes CDR1 SGHTA and CDR2 FQGNSA. The DNA of the CDR3 is TGTGCCAGCAGCTTACATCTAGGACTAGGATCCTACGAGCAGTACTTC. Translation: CASSLHLGLGSYEQYF.

This chain uses TRBV6-5 with TRBJ1-5, with D maybe TRBD1 (6 bases). The CDR3 sequence is 14 residues long. Trimming removed 2 bases at V and 7 bases at J, with 12 bases between. The germline CDR1 and CDR2 sequences are MNHEY and SVGAGI. The CDR3 spells CASSYERGWQPQHF. The CDR3 nucleotides read TGTGCCAGCAGTTACGAGAGGGGGTGGCAGCCCCAGCATTTT.

This rearrangement joins TRBV7-9 to TRBJ1-2; the D gene is possibly TRBD1 (5 bases). From germline, CDR1 is SEHNR and CDR2 FQNEAQ (reference sequence). CDR3 length: 16 residues. Trimming removed 3 bases at V and 5 bases at J, with 19 bases between. The CDR3 bases are TGTGCCAGCAGCTTGCAAGTTGCGGGGGGGTTTTATGGCTACACCTTC. This gives the protein CASSLQVAGGFYGYTF.

This clone was seen just once. This chain connects TRBV25-1 to TRBJ1-1; no definite D call. The CDR3 sequence is 11 residues long. Trimming took 10 bases from V and 1 from J, leaving 7 bases between them. CDR1 and CDR2 from the germline V gene are MGHDK and SYGVNS. The CDR3 sequence is CATGENTEAFF. The CDR3 nucleotides read TGTGCCACCGGGGAGAACACTGAAGCTTTCTTT. The whole variable domain, remainder taken from reference TRBV25-1 and TRBJ1-1, is EADIYQTPRYLVIGTGKKITLECSQTMGHDKMYWYQQDPGMELHLIHYSYGVNSTEKGDLSSESTVSRIRTEHFPLTLESARPSHTSQYLCATGENTEAFFGQGTRLTVV.

The chain combines TRBV30 with TRBJ1-1; TRBD1 agrees at 7 bases. The CDR3 totals 13 residues. Germline assignment: CDR1 GTSNPN and CDR2 SVGIG (reference sequence). V lost 5 bases and J lost 5; bases outside the gene matches: 8. The CDR3 loop is CAWFDRVGTEAFF. The CDR3 DNA reads as TGTGCCTGGTTTGACAGGGTGGGGACTGAAGCTTTCTTT.

The chain carries TRBV9 and TRBJ1-1; 7 bases align to TRBD1. This CDR3 region has 16 residues. The germline gives CDR1 SGDLS, CDR2 YYNGEE. The V gene end was trimmed by 3 bases and the J gene end by 0 bases; junction bases not matched to a gene: 8. CDR3 bases: TGTGCCAGCAGCGCCCGGACGACAGGGTTGAACACTGAAGCTTTCTTT. This codes for CASSARTTGLNTEAFF.

V and J are TRBV30 and TRBJ2-7; perhaps TRBD2 as D (6 bases). The CDR3 has 14 residues. The ends were cut back, 0 bases at V and 0 bases at J, with 9 bases in the middle. Germline CDR1 GTSNPN, CDR2 SVGIG (reference sequence). The CDR3 spells CAWSVQAGSYEQYF. DNA of the CDR3: TGTGCCTGGAGTGTACAAGCGGGCTCCTACGAGCAGTACTTC.